This T cell receptor (beta chain) was captured in a study of blood T cell repertoires in COVID-19. Libraries were prepared by immunoSEQ multiplex PCR; TCRdb keeps only in-frame clonotypes and omits some of them. The sample gives roughly 460,000 clones, about 90% of which show up once; 0.7% to 1% is in the top ten. This CDR3 is 12 amino acids long. Trimming cost V 3 bases and J 3 bases, with 7 bases left between them. Looked up from germline, CDR1 is SGDLS and CDR2 is YYNGEE. Sample: peripheral blood. This TCR was sampled from a man between 18 and 29 years old with COVID-19, enrolled during active disease. The rearrangement uses TRBV9 and TRBJ2-7; D call uncertain. DNA of the CDR3: TGTGCCAGCAGCGCAGGCAACTACGAGCAGTACTTC. This sequence encodes CASSAGNYEQYF.